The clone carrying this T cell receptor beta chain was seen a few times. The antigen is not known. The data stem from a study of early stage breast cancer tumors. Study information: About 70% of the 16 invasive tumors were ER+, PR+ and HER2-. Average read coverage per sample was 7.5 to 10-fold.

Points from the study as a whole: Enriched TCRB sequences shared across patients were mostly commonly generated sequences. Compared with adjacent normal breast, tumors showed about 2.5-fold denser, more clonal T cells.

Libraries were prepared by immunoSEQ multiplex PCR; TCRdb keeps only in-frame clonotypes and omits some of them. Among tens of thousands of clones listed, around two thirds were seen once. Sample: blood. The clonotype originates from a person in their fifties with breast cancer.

In DNA, the CDR3 is TGTGCCAGTAGTCTCGGACCCGCCGGACAGGGATACGAGCAGTACTTC. This encodes CASSLGPAGQGYEQYF. V gene TRBV19 combines with J gene TRBJ2-7, with TRBD1 identical over 8 bases. V shed 5 bases and J 4 bases; nucleotides not matched to a gene: 13. This CDR3 has 16 amino acids. From germline, CDR1 is LNHDA and CDR2 SQIVND (reference sequence).